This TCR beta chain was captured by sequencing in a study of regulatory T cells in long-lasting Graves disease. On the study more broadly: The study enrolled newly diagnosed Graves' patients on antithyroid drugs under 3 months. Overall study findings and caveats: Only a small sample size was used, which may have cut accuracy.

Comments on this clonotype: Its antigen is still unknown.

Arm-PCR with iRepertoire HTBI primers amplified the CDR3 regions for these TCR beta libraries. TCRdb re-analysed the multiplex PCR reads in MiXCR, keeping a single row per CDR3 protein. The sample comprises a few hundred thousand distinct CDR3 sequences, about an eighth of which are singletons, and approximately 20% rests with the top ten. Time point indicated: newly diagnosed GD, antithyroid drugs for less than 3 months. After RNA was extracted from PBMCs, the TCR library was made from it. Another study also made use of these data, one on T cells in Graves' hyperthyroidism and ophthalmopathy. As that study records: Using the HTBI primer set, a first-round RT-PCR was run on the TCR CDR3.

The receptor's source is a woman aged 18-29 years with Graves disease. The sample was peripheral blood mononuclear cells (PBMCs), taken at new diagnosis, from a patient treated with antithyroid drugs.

The CDR3 loop is CASSEYWGGGELFF. CDR3 bases: TGTGCCAGCAGTGAATATTGGGGAGGCGGGGAGCTGTTTTTT. This chain connects TRBV25-1 to TRBJ2-2; TRBD2 is a possible D gene (6 bases). The V gene's germline CDR1 is MGHDK and CDR2 SYGVNS. CDR3 length: 14 residues. V lost 0 bases to trimming and J lost 7 bases, with 9 bases between them.